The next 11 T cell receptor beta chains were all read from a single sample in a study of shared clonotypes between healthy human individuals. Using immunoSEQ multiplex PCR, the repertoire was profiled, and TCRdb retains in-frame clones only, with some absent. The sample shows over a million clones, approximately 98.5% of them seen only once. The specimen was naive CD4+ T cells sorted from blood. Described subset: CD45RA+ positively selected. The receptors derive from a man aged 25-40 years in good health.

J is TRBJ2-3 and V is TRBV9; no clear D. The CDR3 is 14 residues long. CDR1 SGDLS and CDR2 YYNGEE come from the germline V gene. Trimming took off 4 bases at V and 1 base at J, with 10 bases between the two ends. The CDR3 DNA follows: TGTGCCAGCAGCCCAGAGAGCGGCACAGATACGCAGTATTTT. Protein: CASSPESGTDTQYF.

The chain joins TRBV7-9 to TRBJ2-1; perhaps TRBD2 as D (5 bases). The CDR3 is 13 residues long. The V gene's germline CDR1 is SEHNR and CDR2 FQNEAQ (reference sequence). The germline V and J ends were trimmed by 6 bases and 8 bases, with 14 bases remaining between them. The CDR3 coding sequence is TGTGCCAGCAGTTGGACTGGATGGGATGAGCAGTTCTTC. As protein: CASSWTGWDEQFF.

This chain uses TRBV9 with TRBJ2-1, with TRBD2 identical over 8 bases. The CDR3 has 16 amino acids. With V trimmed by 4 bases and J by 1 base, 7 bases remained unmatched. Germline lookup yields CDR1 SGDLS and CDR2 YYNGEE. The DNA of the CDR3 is TGTGCCAGCAGCCCCCGATTAGCGGGGTCCTACAATGAGCAGTTCTTC. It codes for CASSPRLAGSYNEQFF.

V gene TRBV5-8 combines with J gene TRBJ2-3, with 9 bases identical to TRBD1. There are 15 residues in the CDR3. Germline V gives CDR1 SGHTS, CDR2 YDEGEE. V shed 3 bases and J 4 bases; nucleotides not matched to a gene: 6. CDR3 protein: CASSSGDRVADTQYF. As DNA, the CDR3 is TGTGCCAGCAGCTCGGGGGACAGGGTCGCAGATACGCAGTATTTT. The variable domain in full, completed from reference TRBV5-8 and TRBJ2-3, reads EAGVTQSPTHLIKTRGQQATLRCSPISGHTSVYWYQQALGLGLQFLLWYDEGEERNRGNFPPRFSGRQFPNYSSELNVNALELEDSALYLCASSSGDRVADTQYFGPGTRLTVL.

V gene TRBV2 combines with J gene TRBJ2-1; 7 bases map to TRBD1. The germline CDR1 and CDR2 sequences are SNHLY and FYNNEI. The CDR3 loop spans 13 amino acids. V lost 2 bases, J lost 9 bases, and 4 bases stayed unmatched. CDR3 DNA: TGTGCCAGCAGTGAAAAGGACAGGCGTGAGCAGTTCTTC. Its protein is CASSEKDRREQFF.

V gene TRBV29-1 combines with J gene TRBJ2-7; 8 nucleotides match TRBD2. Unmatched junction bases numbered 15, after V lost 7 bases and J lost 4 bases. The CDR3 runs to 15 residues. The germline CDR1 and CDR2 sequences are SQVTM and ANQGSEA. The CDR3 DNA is TGCAGCGCCGAGAGGGGACTAGAGAACGATTACGAGCAGTACTTC. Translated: CSAERGLENDYEQYF.

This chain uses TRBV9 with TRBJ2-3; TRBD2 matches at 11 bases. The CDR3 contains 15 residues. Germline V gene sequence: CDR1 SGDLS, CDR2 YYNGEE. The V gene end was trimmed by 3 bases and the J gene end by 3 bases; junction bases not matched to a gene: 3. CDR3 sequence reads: CASSATSGTTDTQYF. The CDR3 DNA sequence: TGTGCCAGCAGCGCGACTAGCGGGACTACAGATACGCAGTATTTT. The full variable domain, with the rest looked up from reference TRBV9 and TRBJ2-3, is DSGVTQTPKHLITATGQRVTLRCSPRSGDLSVYWYQQSLDQGLQFLIQYYNGEERAKGNILERFSAQQFPDLHSELNLSSLELGDSALYFCASSATSGTTDTQYFGPGTRLTVL.

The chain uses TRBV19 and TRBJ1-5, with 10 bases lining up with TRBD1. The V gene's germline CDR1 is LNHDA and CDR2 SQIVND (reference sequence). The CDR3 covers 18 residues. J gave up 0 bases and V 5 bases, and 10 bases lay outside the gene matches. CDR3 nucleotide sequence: TGTGCCAGTAGTTCGTACGGGACAGGGGTTGTTAGCAATCAGCCCCAGCATTTT. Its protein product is CASSSYGTGVVSNQPQHF. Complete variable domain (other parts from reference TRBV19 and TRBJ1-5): DGGITQSPKYLFRKEGQNVTLSCEQNLNHDAMYWYRQDPGQGLRLIYYSQIVNDFQKGDIAEGYSVSREKKESFPLTVTSAQKNPTAFYLCASSSYGTGVVSNQPQHFGDGTRLSIL.

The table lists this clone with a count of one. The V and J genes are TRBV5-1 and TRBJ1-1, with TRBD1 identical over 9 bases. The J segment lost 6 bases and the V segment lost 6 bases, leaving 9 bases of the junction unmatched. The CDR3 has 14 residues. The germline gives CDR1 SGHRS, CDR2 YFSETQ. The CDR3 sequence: CASTRTGAGPEAFF. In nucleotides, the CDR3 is TGCGCCAGCACCAGGACAGGGGCAGGCCCTGAAGCTTTCTTT. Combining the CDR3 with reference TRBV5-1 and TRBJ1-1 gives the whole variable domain KAGVTQTPRYLIKTRGQQVTLSCSPISGHRSVSWYQQTPGQGLQFLFEYFSETQRNKGNFPGRFSGRQFSNSRSEMNVSTLELGDSALYLCASTRTGAGPEAFFGQGTRLTVV.

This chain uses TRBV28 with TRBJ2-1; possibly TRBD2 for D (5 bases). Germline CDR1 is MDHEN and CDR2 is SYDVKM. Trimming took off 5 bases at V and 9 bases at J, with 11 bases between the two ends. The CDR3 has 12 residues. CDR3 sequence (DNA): TGTGCCAGCAGTCTGACCACTAGTGAGCAGTTCTTC. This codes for CASSLTTSEQFF.

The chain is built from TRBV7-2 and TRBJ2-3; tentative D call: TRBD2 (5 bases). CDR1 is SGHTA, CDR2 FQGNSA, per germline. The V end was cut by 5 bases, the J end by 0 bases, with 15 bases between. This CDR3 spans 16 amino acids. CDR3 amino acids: CASSGPPGRSTDTQYF. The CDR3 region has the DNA TGTGCCAGCAGCGGTCCCCCGGGGAGAAGCACAGATACGCAGTATTTT. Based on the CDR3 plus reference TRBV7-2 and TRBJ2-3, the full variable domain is GAGVSQSPSNKVTEKGKDVELRCDPISGHTALYWYRQSLGQGLEFLIYFQGNSAPDKSGLPSDRFSAERTGGSVSTLTIQRTQQEDSAVYLCASSGPPGRSTDTQYFGPGTRLTVL.